Following are 6 T cell receptor beta chains from one sample sequenced in a study of blood T cell repertoires in COVID-19. Method: immunoSEQ multiplex PCR; TCRdb's copy keeps in-frame clones and lacks some. Among approximately 25,000 clones listed, about 72% were seen once. Sequenced input: peripheral blood. The origin of the receptors is an elderly woman with acute or convalescent COVID-19.

This clone was seen a handful of times. The chain recombines TRBV5-8 with TRBJ2-7; 7 bases agree with TRBD1. This CDR3 region has 15 residues. CDR1 and CDR2 from the germline V gene are SGHTS and YDEGEE. Trimming removed 1 base from V and 0 bases from J; junction bases left unmatched: 4. Written as DNA, the CDR3 is TGTGCCAGCAGCTTGCCAGGGGGAAACTCCTACGAGCAGTACTTC. Translated, it gives CASSLPGGNSYEQYF.

This clone came up a few times. The J gene is TRBJ1-1, the V gene TRBV28; TRBD1 matches 8 bases. V was clipped by 5 bases and J by 8 bases; unmatched bases: 13. Per germline, CDR1 MDHEN and CDR2 SYDVKM. CDR3 length equals 15 residues. CDR3 nucleotide sequence: TGTGCCAGCAGTCCCCAGACAGGGGCGAAGAGGGAAGCTTTCTTT. Protein: CASSPQTGAKREAFF.

V gene TRBV7-4 combines with J gene TRBJ1-6, with a possible D match to TRBD1 (6 bases). V lost 1 base and J 4 bases, leaving 23 bases between the germline ends. The germline gives CDR1 SGHVT, CDR2 SQSDAQ. The CDR3 is made up of 20 amino acids. CDR3 sequence (DNA): TGTGCCAGCAGCTTAGAAGTATCGGGCGACAGGCCGCTTTATAATTCACCCCTCCACTTT. The encoded protein is CASSLEVSGDRPLYNSPLHF.

The chain uses TRBV2 and TRBJ1-5; 10 nucleotides line up with TRBD1. Germline CDR1 SNHLY, CDR2 FYNNEI. The CDR3 totals 14 residues. Germline trimming cut 5 bases from V and 6 bases from J; bases unmatched to any gene: 4. CDR3: CASSQDRGTQPQHF. The DNA of the CDR3 is TGTGCCAGCAGTCAGGACAGGGGGACTCAGCCCCAGCATTTT.

The rearrangement links TRBV5-4 to TRBJ1-1; a weak D match, TRBD1 (6 bases). CDR1 and CDR2 (germline): SGHNT, YYREEE (reference sequence). V was pared by 6 bases and J by 1 base, with 10 bases between. This CDR3 is built from 13 residues. The CDR3: CASTGTQNTEAFF. DNA of the CDR3: TGTGCCAGCACCGGGACACAGAACACTGAAGCTTTCTTT.

This clone is labeled as medium-sized (0.01 to 0.1%). CDR3 sequence reads: CASSSGDEAFF. The CDR3 coding sequence is TGTGCCAGCAGCTCAGGGGATGAAGCTTTCTTT. This chain connects TRBV9 to TRBJ1-1; possible D gene TRBD1, 6 bases. CDR1 and CDR2 (germline): SGDLS, YYNGEE. The V and J ends lost 4 bases and 7 bases respectively, with 8 bases between them. The CDR3 is made up of 11 amino acids.